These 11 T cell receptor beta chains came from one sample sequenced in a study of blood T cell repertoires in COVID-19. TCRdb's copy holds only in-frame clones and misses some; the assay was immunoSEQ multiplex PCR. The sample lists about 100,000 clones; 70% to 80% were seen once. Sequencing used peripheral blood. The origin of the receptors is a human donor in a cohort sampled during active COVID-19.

The CDR3 spells CSVVAGFGTEAFF. The CDR3 bases are TGCAGCGTTGTCGCAGGGTTCGGCACTGAAGCTTTCTTT. The chain combines TRBV29-1 with TRBJ1-1; weak D call: TRBD1 (5 bases). The V and J ends lost 4 bases and 4 bases respectively, with 13 bases between them. Per germline, CDR1 SQVTM and CDR2 ANQGSEA. CDR3 length: 13 amino acids.

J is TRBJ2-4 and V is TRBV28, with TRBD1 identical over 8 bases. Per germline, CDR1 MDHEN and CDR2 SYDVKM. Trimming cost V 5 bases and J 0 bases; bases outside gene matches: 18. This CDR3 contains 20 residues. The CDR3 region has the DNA TGTGCCAGCAGTACCGACAGGGGACGGGCTGGGGGGCTAGCCAAAAACATTCAGTACTTC. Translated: CASSTDRGRAGGLAKNIQYF.

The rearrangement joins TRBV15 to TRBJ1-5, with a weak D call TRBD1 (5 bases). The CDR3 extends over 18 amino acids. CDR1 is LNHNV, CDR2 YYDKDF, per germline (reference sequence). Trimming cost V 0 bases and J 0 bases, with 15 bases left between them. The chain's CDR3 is CATSRDQWGPDSNQPQHF. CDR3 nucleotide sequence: TGTGCCACCAGCAGAGATCAGTGGGGCCCAGATAGCAATCAGCCCCAGCATTTT.

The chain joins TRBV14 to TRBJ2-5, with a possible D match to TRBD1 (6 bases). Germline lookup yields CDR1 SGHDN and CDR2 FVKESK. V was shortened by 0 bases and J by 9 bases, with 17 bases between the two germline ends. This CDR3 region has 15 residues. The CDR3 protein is CASSQDGSGARAQYF. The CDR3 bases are TGTGCCAGCAGCCAAGATGGGTCAGGGGCGCGGGCCCAGTACTTC.

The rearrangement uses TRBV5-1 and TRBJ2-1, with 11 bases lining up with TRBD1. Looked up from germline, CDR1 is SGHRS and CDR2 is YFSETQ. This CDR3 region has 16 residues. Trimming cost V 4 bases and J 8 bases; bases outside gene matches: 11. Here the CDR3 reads CASSPQGQGAGDEQFF. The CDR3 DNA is TGCGCCAGCAGCCCCCAAGGACAGGGGGCAGGCGATGAGCAGTTCTTC.

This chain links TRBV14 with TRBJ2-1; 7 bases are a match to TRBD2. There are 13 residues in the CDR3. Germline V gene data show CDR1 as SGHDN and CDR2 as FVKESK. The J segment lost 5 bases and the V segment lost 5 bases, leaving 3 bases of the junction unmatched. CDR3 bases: TGTGCCAGCAGCAGTGCGGGGGACAATGAGCAGTTCTTC. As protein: CASSSAGDNEQFF.

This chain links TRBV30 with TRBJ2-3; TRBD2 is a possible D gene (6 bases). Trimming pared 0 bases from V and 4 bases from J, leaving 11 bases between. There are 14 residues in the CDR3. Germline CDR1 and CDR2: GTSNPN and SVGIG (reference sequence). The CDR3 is CAWSVPGVPDTQYF. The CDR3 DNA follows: TGTGCCTGGAGTGTACCGGGAGTGCCAGATACGCAGTATTTT.

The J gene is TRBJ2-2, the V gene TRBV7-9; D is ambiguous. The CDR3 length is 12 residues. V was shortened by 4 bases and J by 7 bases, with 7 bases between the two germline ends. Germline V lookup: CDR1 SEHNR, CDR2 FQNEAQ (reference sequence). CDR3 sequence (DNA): TGTGCCAGCAGCTCCACGGGCGGGGAGCTGTTTTTT. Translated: CASSSTGGELFF. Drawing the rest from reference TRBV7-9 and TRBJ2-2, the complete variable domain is DTGVSQNPRHKITKRGQNVTFRCDPISEHNRLYWYRQTLGQGPEFLTYFQNEAQLEKSRLLSDRFSAERPKGSFSTLEIQRTEQGDSAMYLCASSSTGGELFFGEGSRLTVL.

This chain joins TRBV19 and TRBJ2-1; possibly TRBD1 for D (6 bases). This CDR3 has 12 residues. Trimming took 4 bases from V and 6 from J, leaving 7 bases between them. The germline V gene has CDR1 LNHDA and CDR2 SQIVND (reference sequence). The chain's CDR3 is CASSNRVNEQFF. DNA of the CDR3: TGTGCCAGTAGTAACAGGGTCAATGAGCAGTTCTTC. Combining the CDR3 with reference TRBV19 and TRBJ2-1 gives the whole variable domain DGGITQSPKYLFRKEGQNVTLSCEQNLNHDAMYWYRQDPGQGLRLIYYSQIVNDFQKGDIAEGYSVSREKKESFPLTVTSAQKNPTAFYLCASSNRVNEQFFGPGTRLTVL.

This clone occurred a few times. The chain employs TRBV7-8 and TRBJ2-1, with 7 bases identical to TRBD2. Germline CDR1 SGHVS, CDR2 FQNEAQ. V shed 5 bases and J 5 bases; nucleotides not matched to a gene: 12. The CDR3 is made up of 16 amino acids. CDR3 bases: TGTGCCAGCAGCCCCGGACTAGGAAGCACTAACAATGAGCAGTTCTTC. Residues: CASSPGLGSTNNEQFF.

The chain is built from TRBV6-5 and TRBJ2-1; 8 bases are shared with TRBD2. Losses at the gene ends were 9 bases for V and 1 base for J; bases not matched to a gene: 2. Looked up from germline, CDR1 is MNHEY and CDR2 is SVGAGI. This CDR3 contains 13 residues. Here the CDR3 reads CASSGISYNEQFF. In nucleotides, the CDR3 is TGTGCCAGTAGCGGGATTTCCTACAATGAGCAGTTCTTC.